This TCR beta chain appears in the sequencing data of a study of glioma-infiltrating T cells after dendritic cell vaccination. Assay: immunoSEQ multiplex PCR; the TCRdb copy retains only in-frame clones and omits some. The profile shows fewer than 85,000 clones, roughly 87% of them singletons. This CDR3 has 16 amino acids. The J segment lost 0 bases and the V segment lost 4 bases, leaving 6 bases of the junction unmatched. Germline CDR1 is SGDLS and CDR2 is YYNGEE. Time point noted: after dendritic cell vaccination, including at tumor progression/relapse. PBMC sampling occurred before vaccination, two weeks after the third dose, and at progression.

The TCR comes from a human donor with glioblastoma. The chain joins TRBV9 to TRBJ2-2, with TRBD2 matching 7 bases. This sample comprised blood, obtained after dendritic cell vaccination. The chain's CDR3 is CASSPRAGSNTGELFF. The CDR3 coding sequence is TGTGCCAGCAGCCCGAGAGCGGGGTCGAACACCGGGGAGCTGTTTTTT. The full variable domain, with the rest looked up from reference TRBV9 and TRBJ2-2, is DSGVTQTPKHLITATGQRVTLRCSPRSGDLSVYWYQQSLDQGLQFLIQYYNGEERAKGNILERFSAQQFPDLHSELNLSSLELGDSALYFCASSPRAGSNTGELFFGEGSRLTVL.